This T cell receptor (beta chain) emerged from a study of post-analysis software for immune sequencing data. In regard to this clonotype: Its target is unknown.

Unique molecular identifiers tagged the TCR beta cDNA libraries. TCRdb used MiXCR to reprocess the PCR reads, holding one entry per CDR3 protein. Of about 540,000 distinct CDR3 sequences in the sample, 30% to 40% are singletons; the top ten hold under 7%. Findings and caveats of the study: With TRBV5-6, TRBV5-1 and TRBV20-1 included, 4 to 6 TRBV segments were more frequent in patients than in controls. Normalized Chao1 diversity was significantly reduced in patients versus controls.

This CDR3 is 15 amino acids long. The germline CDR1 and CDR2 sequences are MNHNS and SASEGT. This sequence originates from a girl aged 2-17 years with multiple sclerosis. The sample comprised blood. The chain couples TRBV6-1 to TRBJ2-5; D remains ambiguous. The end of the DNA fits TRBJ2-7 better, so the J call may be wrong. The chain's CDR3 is CASSEPGPPLAEQYF. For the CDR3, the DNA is TGTGCCAGCAGTGAACCCGGGCCCCCTCTTGCCGAGCAGTACTTC.